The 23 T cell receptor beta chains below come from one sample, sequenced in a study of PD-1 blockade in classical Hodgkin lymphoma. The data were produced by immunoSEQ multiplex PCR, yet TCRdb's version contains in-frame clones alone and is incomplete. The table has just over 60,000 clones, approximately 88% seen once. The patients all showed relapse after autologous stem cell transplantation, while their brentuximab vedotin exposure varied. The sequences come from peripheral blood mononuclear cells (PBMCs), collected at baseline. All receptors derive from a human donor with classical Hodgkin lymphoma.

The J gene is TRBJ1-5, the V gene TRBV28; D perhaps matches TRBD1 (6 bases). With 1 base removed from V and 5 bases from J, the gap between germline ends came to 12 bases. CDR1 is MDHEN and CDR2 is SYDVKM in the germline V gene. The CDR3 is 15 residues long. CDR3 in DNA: TGTGCCAGCAGTTTATCGCGCAGGGGACATCAGCCCCAGCATTTT. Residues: CASSLSRRGHQPQHF.

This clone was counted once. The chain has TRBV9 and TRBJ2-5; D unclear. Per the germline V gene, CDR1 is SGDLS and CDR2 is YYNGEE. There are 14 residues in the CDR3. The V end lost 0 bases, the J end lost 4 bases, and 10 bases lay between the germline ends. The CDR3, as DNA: TGTGCCAGCAGCGTAGGGTCACGAGGAGAGACCCAGTACTTC. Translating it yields CASSVGSRGETQYF.

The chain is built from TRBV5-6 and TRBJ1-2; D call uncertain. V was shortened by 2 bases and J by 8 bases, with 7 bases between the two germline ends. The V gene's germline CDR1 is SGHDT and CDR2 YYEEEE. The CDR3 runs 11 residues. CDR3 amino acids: CASSFGVGYTF. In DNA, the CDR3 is TGTGCCAGCAGCTTCGGGGTCGGCTACACCTTC.

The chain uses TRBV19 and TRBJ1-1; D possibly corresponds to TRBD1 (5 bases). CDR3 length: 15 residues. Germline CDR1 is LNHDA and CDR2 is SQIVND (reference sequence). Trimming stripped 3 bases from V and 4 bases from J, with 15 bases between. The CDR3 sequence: CASSIRRGVSTEAFF. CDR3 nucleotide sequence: TGTGCCAGTAGTATCCGTCGGGGGGTGAGCACTGAAGCTTTCTTT.

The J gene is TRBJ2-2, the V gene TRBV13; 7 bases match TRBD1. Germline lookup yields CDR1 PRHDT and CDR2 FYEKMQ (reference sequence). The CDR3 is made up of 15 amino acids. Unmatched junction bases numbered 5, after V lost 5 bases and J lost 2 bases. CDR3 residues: CASSPRQGNTGELFF. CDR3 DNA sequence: TGTGCCAGCAGCCCCAGACAGGGCAACACCGGGGAGCTGTTTTTT.

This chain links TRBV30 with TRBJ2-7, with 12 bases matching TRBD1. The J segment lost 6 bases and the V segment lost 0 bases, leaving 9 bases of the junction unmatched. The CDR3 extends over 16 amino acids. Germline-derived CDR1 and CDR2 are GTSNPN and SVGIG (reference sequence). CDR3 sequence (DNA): TGTGCCTGGAGTGTGAGGTACGGGACAGGGGGCGCCGAGCAGTACTTC. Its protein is CAWSVRYGTGGAEQYF.

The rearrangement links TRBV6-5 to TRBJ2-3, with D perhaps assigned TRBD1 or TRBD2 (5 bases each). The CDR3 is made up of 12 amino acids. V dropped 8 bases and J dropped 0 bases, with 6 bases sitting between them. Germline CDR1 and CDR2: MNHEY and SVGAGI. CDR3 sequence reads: CASGDSTDTQYF. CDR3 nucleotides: TGTGCCAGCGGGGACAGCACAGATACGCAGTATTTT.

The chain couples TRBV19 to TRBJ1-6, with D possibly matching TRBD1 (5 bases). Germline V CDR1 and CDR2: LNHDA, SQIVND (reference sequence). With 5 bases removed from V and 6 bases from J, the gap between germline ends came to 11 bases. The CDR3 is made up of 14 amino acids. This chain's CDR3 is CASSGGVGNSPLHF. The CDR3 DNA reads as TGTGCCAGTAGTGGGGGGGTTGGTAATTCACCCCTCCACTTT.

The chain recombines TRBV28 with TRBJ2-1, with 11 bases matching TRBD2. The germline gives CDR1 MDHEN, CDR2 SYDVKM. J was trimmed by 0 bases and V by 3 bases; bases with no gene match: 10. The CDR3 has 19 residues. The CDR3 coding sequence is TGTGCCAGCAGTTTTCCTAGCGGGGGGCCCCAGAGCTCCTACAATGAGCAGTTCTTC. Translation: CASSFPSGGPQSSYNEQFF.

CDR3 bases: TGCGCCAGCAGCCAAGTAGCAGACAATGAGCAGTTCTTC. Residues: CASSQVADNEQFF. V is TRBV4-1 and J is TRBJ2-1; the D is unclear. The CDR3 length is 13 residues. V lost 1 base, J lost 5 bases, and 6 bases lay in between. Per germline, CDR1 MGHRA and CDR2 YSYEKL.

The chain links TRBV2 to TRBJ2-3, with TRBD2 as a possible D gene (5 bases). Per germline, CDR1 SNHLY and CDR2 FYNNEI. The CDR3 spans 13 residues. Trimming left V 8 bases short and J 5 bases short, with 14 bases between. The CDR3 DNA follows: TGTGCCAGCTACGGGAAGTTCGGAGATACGCAGTATTTT. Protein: CASYGKFGDTQYF.

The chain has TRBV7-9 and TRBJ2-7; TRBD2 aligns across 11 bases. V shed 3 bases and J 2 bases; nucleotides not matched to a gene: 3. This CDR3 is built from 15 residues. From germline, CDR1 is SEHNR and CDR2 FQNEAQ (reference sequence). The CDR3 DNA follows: TGTGCCAGCAGCTTGTTAGCGGGGGGGCCCTACGAGCAGTACTTC. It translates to CASSLLAGGPYEQYF.

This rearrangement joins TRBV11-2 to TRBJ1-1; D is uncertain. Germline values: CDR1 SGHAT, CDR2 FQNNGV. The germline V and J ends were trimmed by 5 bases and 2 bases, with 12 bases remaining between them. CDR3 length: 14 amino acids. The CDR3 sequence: CASSPSWVNTEAFF. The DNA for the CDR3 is TGTGCCAGCAGCCCTAGTTGGGTTAACACTGAAGCTTTCTTT.

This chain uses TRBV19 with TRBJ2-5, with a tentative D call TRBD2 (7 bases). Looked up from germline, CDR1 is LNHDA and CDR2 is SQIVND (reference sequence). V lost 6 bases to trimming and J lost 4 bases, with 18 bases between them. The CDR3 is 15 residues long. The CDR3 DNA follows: TGTGCCAGTAGGAGGGGGAGGGATAGGACAGAGACCCAGTACTTC. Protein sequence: CASRRGRDRTETQYF.

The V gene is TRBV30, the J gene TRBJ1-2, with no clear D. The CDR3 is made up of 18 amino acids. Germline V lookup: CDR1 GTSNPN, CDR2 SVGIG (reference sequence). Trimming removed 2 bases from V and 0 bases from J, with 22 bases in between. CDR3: CAWSPSRGWGESNYGYTF. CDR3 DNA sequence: TGTGCCTGGAGTCCTTCCCGAGGCTGGGGAGAATCTAACTATGGCTACACCTTC.

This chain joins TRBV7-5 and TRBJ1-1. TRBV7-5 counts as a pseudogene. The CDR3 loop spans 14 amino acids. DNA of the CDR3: TGTGTCAGAAGCTTATATGATGAGGGCTCTGAAGCTTTCTTT. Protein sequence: CVRSLYDEGSEAFF.

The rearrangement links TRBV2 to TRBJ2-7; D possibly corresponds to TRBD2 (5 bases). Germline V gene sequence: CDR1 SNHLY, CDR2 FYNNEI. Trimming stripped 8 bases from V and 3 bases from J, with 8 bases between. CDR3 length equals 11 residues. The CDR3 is CASGLGYEQYF. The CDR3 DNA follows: TGTGCCAGCGGACTGGGCTACGAGCAGTACTTC.

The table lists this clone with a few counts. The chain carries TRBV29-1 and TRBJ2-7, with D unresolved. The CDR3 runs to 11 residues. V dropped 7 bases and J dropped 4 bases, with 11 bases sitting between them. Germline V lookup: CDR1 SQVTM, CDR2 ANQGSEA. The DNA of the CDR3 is TGCAGCGCCACTCTCGTGTACGAGCAGTACTTC. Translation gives CSATLVYEQYF.

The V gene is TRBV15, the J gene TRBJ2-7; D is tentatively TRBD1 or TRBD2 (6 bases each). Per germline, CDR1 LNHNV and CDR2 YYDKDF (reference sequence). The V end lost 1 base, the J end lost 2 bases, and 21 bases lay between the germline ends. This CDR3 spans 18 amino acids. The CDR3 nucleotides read TGTGCCACCAGCAGAGCGGGGGTGTCGACAGGCGTCACCTACGAGCAGTACTTC. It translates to CATSRAGVSTGVTYEQYF.

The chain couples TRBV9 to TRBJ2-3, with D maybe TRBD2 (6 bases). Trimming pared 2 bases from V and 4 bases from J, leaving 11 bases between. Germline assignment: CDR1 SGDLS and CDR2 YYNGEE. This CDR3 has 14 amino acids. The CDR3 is CASSVAGSADTQYF. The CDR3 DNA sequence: TGTGCCAGCAGCGTCGCGGGGAGTGCAGATACGCAGTATTTT.

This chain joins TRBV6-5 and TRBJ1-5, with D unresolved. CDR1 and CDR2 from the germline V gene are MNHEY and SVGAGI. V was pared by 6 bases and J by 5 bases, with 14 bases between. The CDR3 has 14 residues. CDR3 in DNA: TGTGCCAGCAGCCCAAGGAGGGCGGATCAGCCCCAGCATTTT. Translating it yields CASSPRRADQPQHF.

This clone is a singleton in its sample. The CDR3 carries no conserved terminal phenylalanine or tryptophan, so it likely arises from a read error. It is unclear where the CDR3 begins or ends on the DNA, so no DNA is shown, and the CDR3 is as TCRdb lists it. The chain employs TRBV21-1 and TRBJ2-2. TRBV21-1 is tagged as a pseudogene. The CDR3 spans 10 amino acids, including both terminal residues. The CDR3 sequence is CASSKVGASG.

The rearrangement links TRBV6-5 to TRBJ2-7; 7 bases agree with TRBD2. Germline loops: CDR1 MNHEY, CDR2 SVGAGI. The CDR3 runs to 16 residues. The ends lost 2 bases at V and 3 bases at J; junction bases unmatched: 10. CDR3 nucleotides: TGTGCCAGCAGTTACGCCGGGACGCGGGGGAGCTACGAGCAGTACTTC. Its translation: CASSYAGTRGSYEQYF.